This T cell receptor beta chain emerged from a study of blood T cell repertoires in COVID-19. Profiled with immunoSEQ multiplex PCR; TCRdb holds only in-frame clones, not every one. The sample holds about 140,000 clones, over 80% seen once. Recovery among Cohort 3 donors was established by two negative PCRs, clearance, or symptom resolution. Germline-derived CDR1 and CDR2 are MNHNS and SASEGT. The CDR3 spans 18 residues. V was trimmed by 4 bases and J by 4 bases, leaving 24 bases between them. This clone has just one count. The genes are TRBV6-1 and TRBJ2-3, with D tentatively TRBD1 (6 bases). Sequences were obtained from PBMCs or T cells enriched from blood (not recorded which). The sequence derives from a man aged 55 to 70 who had recovered from COVID-19. This CDR3 reads CASSGTENYPKPADTQYF. For the CDR3, the DNA is TGTGCCAGCAGTGGGACAGAGAATTACCCGAAGCCCGCAGATACGCAGTATTTT.